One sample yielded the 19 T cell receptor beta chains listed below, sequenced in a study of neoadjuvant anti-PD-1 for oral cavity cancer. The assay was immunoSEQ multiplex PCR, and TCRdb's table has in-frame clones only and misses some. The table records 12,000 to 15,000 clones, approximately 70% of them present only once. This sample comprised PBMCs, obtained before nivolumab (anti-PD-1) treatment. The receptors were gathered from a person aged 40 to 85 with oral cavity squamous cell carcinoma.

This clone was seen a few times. CDR3 sequence reads: CASSLYRGELFF. The CDR3 DNA follows: TGTGCCAGCAGCTTGTATCGGGGGGAGCTGTTTTTT. This chain uses TRBV5-5 with TRBJ2-2, with no clear D. CDR1 is SGHKS, CDR2 YYEKEE, per germline (reference sequence). The V end lost 1 base, the J end lost 8 bases, and 6 bases lay between the germline ends. This CDR3 is built from 12 residues.

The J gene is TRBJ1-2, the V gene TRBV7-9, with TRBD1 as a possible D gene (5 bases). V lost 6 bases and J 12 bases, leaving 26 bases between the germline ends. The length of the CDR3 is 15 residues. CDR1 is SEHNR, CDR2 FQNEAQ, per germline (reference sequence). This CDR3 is CASSRVGGTLFRHTF. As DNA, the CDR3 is TGTGCCAGCAGTAGAGTGGGCGGGACCCTGTTTCGCCACACCTTC.

CDR3 region: CASTLRTGPGYTF. The CDR3 DNA is TGTGCCAGCACGTTAAGGACAGGGCCTGGCTACACCTTC. This chain connects TRBV2 to TRBJ1-2; TRBD1 aligns across 8 bases. The germline gives CDR1 SNHLY, CDR2 FYNNEI. The CDR3 totals 13 residues. J gave up 7 bases and V 7 bases, and 8 bases lay outside the gene matches.

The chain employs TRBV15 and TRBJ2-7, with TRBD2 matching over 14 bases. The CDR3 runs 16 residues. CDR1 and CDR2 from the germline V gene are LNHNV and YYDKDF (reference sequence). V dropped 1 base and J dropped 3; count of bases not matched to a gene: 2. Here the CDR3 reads CATSRGGTSGSYEQYF. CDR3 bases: TGTGCCACCAGCAGAGGCGGGACTAGCGGGAGCTACGAGCAGTACTTC.

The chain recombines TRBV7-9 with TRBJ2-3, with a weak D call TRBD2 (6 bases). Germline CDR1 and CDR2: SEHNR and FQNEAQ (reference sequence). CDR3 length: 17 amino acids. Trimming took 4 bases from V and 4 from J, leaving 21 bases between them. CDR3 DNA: TGTGCCAGCAGCTCCTTAAAGTTGCGGGGAACCCCAGATACGCAGTATTTT. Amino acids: CASSSLKLRGTPDTQYF.

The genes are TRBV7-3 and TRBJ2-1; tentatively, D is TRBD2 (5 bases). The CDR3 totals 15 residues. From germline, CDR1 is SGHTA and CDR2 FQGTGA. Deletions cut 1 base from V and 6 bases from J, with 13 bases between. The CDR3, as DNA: TGTGCCAGCAGCTTAATGGTGGGAGCCGGCAATGAGCAGTTCTTC. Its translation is CASSLMVGAGNEQFF.

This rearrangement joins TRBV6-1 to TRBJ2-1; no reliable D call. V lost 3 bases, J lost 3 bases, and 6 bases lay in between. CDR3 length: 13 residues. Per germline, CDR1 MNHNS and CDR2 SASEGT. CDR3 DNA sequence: TGTGCCAGCAGTGAGCACCGCTACAATGAGCAGTTCTTC. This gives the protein CASSEHRYNEQFF.

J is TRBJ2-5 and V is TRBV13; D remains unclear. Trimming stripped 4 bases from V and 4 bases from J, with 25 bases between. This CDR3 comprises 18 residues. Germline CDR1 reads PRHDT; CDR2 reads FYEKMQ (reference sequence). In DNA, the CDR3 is TGTGCCAGCAGCTACTGGGTGAGCCCTGGCCTATCTAGAGAGACCCAGTACTTC. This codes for CASSYWVSPGLSRETQYF.

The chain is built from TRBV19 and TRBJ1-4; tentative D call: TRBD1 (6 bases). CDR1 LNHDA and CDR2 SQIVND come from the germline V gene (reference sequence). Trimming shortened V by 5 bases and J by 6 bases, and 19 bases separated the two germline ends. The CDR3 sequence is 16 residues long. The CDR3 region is CASSALPGRGDEKLFF. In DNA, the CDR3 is TGTGCCAGTAGTGCTCTCCCCGGCAGGGGTGATGAAAAACTGTTTTTT.

CDR3 nucleotide sequence: TGCGCCAGCAGCTGGGAAGGGGGCGTGAGGACAGATACGCAGTATTTT. The encoded protein is CASSWEGGVRTDTQYF. The V call is TRBV5-1, the J call TRBJ2-3, with 7 bases matching TRBD1. In germline, CDR1 is SGHRS, CDR2 YFSETQ. The CDR3 runs 16 residues. The ends lost 3 bases at V and 3 bases at J; junction bases unmatched: 10.

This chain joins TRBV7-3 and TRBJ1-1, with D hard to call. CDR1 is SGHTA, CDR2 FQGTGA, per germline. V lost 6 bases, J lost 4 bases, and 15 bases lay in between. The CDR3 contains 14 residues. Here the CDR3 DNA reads TGTGCCAGCAGGCAAGACCCGGAAGGCACTGAAGCTTTCTTT. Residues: CASRQDPEGTEAFF.

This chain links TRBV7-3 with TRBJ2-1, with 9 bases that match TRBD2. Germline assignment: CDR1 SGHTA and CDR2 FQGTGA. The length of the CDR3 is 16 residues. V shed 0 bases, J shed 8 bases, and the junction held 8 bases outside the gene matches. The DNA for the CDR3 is TGTGCCAGCAGCTTAACTCGAACTAGCGGGTCCGATGAGCAGTTCTTC. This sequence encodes CASSLTRTSGSDEQFF. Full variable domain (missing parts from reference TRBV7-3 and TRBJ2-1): GAGVSQTPSNKVTEKGKYVELRCDPISGHTALYWYRQSLGQGPEFLIYFQGTGAADDSGLPNDRFFAVRPEGSVSTLKIQRTERGDSAVYLCASSLTRTSGSDEQFFGPGTRLTVL.

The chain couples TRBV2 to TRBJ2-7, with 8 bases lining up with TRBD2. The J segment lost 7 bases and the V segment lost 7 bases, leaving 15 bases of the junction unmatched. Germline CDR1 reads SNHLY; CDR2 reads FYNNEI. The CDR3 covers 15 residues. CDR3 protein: CASTISGTHRGEQYF. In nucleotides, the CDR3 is TGTGCCAGCACCATTAGCGGGACTCACCGGGGGGAGCAGTACTTC.

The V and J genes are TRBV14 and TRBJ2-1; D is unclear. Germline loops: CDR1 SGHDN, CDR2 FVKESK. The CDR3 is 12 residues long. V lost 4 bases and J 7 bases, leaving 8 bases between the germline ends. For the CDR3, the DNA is TGTGCCAGCAGCCTAGGATGGAATGAGCAGTTCTTC. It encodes CASSLGWNEQFF.

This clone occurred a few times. The CDR3 loop reads CASSLREGGEGNQPQHF. CDR3 nucleotides: TGCGCCAGCAGCCTTCGCGAGGGGGGCGAAGGCAATCAGCCCCAGCATTTT. The chain links TRBV4-1 to TRBJ1-5; D perhaps matches TRBD1 (6 bases). The ends were cut back, 4 bases at V and 2 bases at J, with 18 bases in the middle. From germline, CDR1 is MGHRA and CDR2 YSYEKL. The CDR3 is made up of 17 amino acids.

CDR3 bases: TGTGCCAGCAGCCAAGAATTGTCGGAGACCCAGTACTTC. Protein sequence: CASSQELSETQYF. This chain uses TRBV14 with TRBJ2-5; D unresolved. The CDR3 covers 13 residues. The germline CDR1 and CDR2 sequences are SGHDN and FVKESK. The V gene lost 0 bases and the J gene lost 5 bases, with 7 bases spanning the gap.

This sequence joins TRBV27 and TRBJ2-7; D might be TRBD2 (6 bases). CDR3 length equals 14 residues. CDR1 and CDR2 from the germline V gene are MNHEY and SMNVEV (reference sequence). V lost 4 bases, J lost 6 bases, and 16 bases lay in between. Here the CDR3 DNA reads TGTGCCAGCAGTTCAACTATTATGGGAGGCGAGCAGTACTTC. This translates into CASSSTIMGGEQYF.

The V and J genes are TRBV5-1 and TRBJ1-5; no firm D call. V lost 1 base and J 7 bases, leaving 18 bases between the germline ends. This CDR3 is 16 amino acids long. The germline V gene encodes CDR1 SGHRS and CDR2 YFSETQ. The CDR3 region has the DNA TGCGCCAGCAGCTTGAACGGGATAGACTTGGGCCAGCCCCAGCATTTT. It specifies CASSLNGIDLGQPQHF.

The CDR3 coding sequence is TGCAGCATCCTCCGGCGGTCGGCAGGGCGGGACACCGGGGAGCTGTTTTTT. Translated: CSILRRSAGRDTGELFF. V gene TRBV29-1 combines with J gene TRBJ2-2; D is perhaps TRBD1 or TRBD2 (5 bases each). V shed 8 bases and J shed 3 bases, with 25 bases lying between them. Germline V gene sequence: CDR1 SQVTM, CDR2 ANQGSEA. This CDR3 region has 17 residues.